This T cell receptor (beta chain) came from a study of blood T cell repertoires in COVID-19. Whole-study context: The United States, Italy and Spain supplied acute and convalescent COVID-19 samples. In each case, the material was cDNA or gDNA derived from T cells, B-cell-depleted T cells, or PBMCs.

Methods used by the authors: Using reference gene primer amplification, nucleated cell counts were estimated. Assay used: immunoSEQ multiplex PCR; TCRdb lists only in-frame clones, some missing. That table is the source of V, J and clone size, and D and trimming were worked out from the DNA. The repertoire holds 45,000 to 70,000 clones, about 83% seen once, with around 7.1% in the top ten. Seattle cases were enrolled at active infection and followed longitudinally. The sequence was obtained from a woman in her sixties or seventies with COVID-19, enrolled during active disease. Sequencing input: peripheral blood.

CDR3 in DNA: TGTGCCAGCATCAGAACCGGGACAGGGGAGGATGGCTACACCTTC. Encoded protein: CASIRTGTGEDGYTF. The chain joins TRBV6-6 to TRBJ1-2, with TRBD1 identical over 10 bases. The germline CDR1 and CDR2 sequences are MNHNY and SVGAGI (reference sequence). V was clipped by 7 bases and J by 6 bases; unmatched bases: 11. CDR3 size: 15 residues.